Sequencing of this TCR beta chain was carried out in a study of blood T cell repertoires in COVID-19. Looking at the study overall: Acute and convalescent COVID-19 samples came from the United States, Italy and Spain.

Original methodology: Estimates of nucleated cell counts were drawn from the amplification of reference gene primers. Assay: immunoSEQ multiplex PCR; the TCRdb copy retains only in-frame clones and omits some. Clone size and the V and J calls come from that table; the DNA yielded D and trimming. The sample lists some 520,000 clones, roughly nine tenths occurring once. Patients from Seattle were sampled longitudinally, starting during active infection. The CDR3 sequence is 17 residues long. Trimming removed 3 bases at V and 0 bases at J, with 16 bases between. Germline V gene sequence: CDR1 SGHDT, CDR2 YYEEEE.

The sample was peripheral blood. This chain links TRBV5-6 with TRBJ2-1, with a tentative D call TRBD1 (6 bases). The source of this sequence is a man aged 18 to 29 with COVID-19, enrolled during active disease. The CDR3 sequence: CASSSPGDPHSYNEQFF. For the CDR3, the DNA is TGTGCCAGCAGCTCCCCAGGGGATCCCCACTCCTACAATGAGCAGTTCTTC. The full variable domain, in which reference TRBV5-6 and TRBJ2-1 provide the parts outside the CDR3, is DAGVTQSPTHLIKTRGQQVTLRCSPKSGHDTVSWYQQALGQGPQFIFQYYEEEERQRGNFPDRFSGHQFPNYSSELNVNALLLGDSALYLCASSSPGDPHSYNEQFFGPGTRLTVL.